The 11 T cell receptor beta chains listed next were all sequenced from one sample in a study of response to subunit inactivated influenza vaccine. In TCRdb, the RT-PCR reads were re-called with MiXCR into one record per CDR3 protein. The table has roughly 550,000 distinct CDR3 sequences, approximately 24% seen once. The same specimen was also included in a second study, on T cells expressing NK-cell markers. That report notes: The authors generated TCR beta cDNA through 5'RACE template switching with UMIs.

Sequenced here: CD4+ T cells sorted from PBMCs, sampled 11 to 12 days after vaccination. The receptors derive from a man in his fifties or sixties who received an inactivated influenza vaccine.

This clonotype was seen many times. This chain joins TRBV28 and TRBJ2-7, with a possible D match to TRBD2 (6 bases). Trimming cost V 9 bases and J 3 bases, with 9 bases left between them. Per the germline V gene, CDR1 is MDHEN and CDR2 is SYDVKM. This CDR3 spans 11 amino acids. The CDR3 sequence: CASGTFYEQYF. CDR3 DNA sequence: TGTGCCAGTGGGACTTTCTACGAGCAGTACTTC.

A few counts support this clonotype. V is TRBV11-2 and J is TRBJ2-1; 14 bases are shared with TRBD2. The CDR3 has 20 amino acids. CDR1 SGHAT and CDR2 FQNNGV come from the germline V gene. V gave up 5 bases and J gave up 0 bases; unmatched junction bases: 12. As DNA, the CDR3 is TGTGCCAGCAGCCCGAGGGGACTAGCGGGAGCCGCTACCTCCTACAATGAGCAGTTCTTC. Translated, it gives CASSPRGLAGAATSYNEQFF.

The chain couples TRBV11-1 to TRBJ2-7; 10 nucleotides agree with TRBD2. This CDR3 has 21 residues. CDR1 and CDR2 (germline): SGHAT, FQDESV (reference sequence). V shed 6 bases and J 0 bases; nucleotides not matched to a gene: 23. Here the CDR3 DNA reads TGTGCCAGCAGTAAGGTTCAGATGGCGGTTGGACTAGCGGAGCGCTCCTACGAGCAGTACTTC. Amino acid sequence: CASSKVQMAVGLAERSYEQYF.

This clonotype has a handful of counts. The chain couples TRBV28 to TRBJ1-5; possible D gene TRBD1, 5 bases. This CDR3 comprises 15 residues. CDR1 MDHEN and CDR2 SYDVKM come from the germline V gene. Trimming left V 7 bases short and J 3 bases short, with 16 bases between. In DNA, the CDR3 is TGTGCCAGCACCGCGGGACGGCTTTCCAATCAGCCCCAGCATTTT. Residues: CASTAGRLSNQPQHF.

This clonotype was found a few times. The gene calls are TRBV30 and TRBJ2-5; D is perhaps TRBD2 (5 bases). CDR1 GTSNPN and CDR2 SVGIG come from the germline V gene (reference sequence). This CDR3 has 15 amino acids. V was pared by 0 bases and J by 4 bases, with 15 bases between. In DNA form, the CDR3 reads TGTGCCTGGAGTGTACGGCTAGCATTAGGAGAGACCCAGTACTTC. It specifies CAWSVRLALGETQYF.

This sequence joins TRBV12-3 or TRBV12-4 and TRBJ1-2; D not certain. The CDR3 runs to 12 residues. V was clipped by 5 bases and J by 6 bases, with 10 bases between them. Here the CDR3 reads CASSRWQDGYTF. The DNA of the CDR3 is TGTGCCAGCAGTAGATGGCAGGATGGCTACACCTTC.

The chain is built from TRBV27 and TRBJ2-3; D remains unclear. Germline CDR1 MNHEY, CDR2 SMNVEV (reference sequence). The V end was cut by 0 bases, the J end by 3 bases, with 10 bases between. The CDR3 has 15 amino acids. The CDR3 spells CASSLSGAETDTQYF. The CDR3 nucleotides are TGTGCCAGCAGTTTATCGGGCGCAGAAACAGATACGCAGTATTTT.

This clonotype has more than one count but fewer than ten. This chain joins TRBV20-1 and TRBJ2-3; TRBD2 agrees at 11 bases. The CDR3 contains 15 residues. Germline CDR1 is DFQATT and CDR2 is SNEGSKA (reference sequence). Losses at the gene ends were 6 bases for V and 3 bases for J; bases not matched to a gene: 8. The CDR3 DNA is TGCAGTGCCACCACAATAGCGGGAGGGACAGATACGCAGTATTTT. Amino acid sequence: CSATTIAGGTDTQYF.

The chain is built from TRBV5-1 and TRBJ2-3, with 12 bases aligning to TRBD2. In germline, CDR1 is SGHRS, CDR2 YFSETQ. The trim removed 0 bases at V and 9 bases at J, leaving 5 bases unmatched. This CDR3 region has 15 residues. The CDR3 reads CASSLATSGRDTQYF. As DNA, the CDR3 is TGCGCCAGCAGCTTGGCGACTAGCGGGAGAGACACGCAGTATTTT.

This clonotype came up a few times. The genes are TRBV7-2 and TRBJ2-1; 7 bases line up with TRBD1. V was pared by 1 base and J by 12 bases, with 3 bases of the junction left unmatched. Germline V gene lookup returns CDR1 SGHTA and CDR2 FQGNSA. The CDR3 is 12 residues long. DNA of the CDR3: TGTGCCAGCAGCTTAGAGACAGGGAGGCAGTTCTTC. It specifies CASSLETGRQFF. Full variable domain (rest looked up from reference TRBV7-2 and TRBJ2-1): GAGVSQSPSNKVTEKGKDVELRCDPISGHTALYWYRQSLGQGLEFLIYFQGNSAPDKSGLPSDRFSAERTGGSVSTLTIQRTQQEDSAVYLCASSLETGRQFFGPGTRLTVL.

The V gene is TRBV2, the J gene TRBJ2-3, with D perhaps matching TRBD2 (6 bases). Germline CDR1 reads SNHLY; CDR2 reads FYNNEI. The V and J ends lost 8 bases and 5 bases respectively, with 11 bases between them. The CDR3 is 12 amino acids. The CDR3 sequence is CASRLGGDTQYF. The CDR3, as DNA: TGTGCCAGCCGATTGGGGGGAGATACGCAGTATTTT.